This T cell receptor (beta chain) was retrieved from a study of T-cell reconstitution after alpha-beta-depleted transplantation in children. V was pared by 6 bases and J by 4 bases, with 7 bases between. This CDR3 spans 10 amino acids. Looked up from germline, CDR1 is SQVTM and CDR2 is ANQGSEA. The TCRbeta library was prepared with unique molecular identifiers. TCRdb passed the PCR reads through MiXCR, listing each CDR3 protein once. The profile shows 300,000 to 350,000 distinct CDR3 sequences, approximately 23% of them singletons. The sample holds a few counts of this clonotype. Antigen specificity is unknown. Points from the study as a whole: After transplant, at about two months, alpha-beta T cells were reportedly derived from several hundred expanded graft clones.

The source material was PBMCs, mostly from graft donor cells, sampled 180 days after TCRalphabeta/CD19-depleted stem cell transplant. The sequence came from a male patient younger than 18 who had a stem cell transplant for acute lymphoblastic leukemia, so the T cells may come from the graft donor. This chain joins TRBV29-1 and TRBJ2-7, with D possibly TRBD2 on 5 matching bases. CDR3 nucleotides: TGCAGCGTGGGAGTATACGAGCAGTACTTC. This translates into CSVGVYEQYF.